What follows is one TCR beta chain and its context. Some clones are missing from TCRdb's copy, which holds only in-frame ones; the method was immunoSEQ multiplex PCR. The repertoire holds roughly 290,000 clones, with around nine tenths as singletons. This sample stems from a study of blood T cell repertoires in COVID-19. Study background: Researchers got acute and convalescent COVID-19 samples from the United States, Italy and Spain.

V was shortened by 6 bases and J by 2 bases, with 11 bases between the two germline ends. The CDR3 is 13 residues long. CDR1 SGHRS and CDR2 YFSETQ come from the germline V gene. Adults between roughly 18 and 100 years of age took part from approximately 24 US areas. Resolution of symptoms, clearance, or two negative PCRs was present in recovered Cohort 3 donors. This receptor was identified in a woman in her 40s who had recovered from COVID-19. V and J are TRBV5-1 and TRBJ1-1; D unclear. Sequencing was performed on PBMCs or T cells enriched from blood (not recorded which). The CDR3 loop reads CASNPSGNTEAFF. For the CDR3, the DNA is TGCGCCAGCAACCCCTCAGGCAACACTGAAGCTTTCTTT.